The 12 T cell receptor beta chains in this list originate from one sample, sequenced in a study of T cells in Graves' hyperthyroidism and ophthalmopathy. Researchers amplified the TCR beta CDR3 regions from RNA transcripts. During a first-round RT-PCR of the TCR CDR3, the HTBI primer set was used. TCRdb analysed the multiplex PCR reads with MiXCR anew, one entry per CDR3 protein. The table lists roughly 700,000 distinct CDR3 sequences, around 13% of them singletons, with around 9.6% in the top ten. The specimen sequenced was blood. These receptors all come from a woman between 18 and 29 years old with Graves' hyperthyroidism.

The genes are TRBV24-1 and TRBJ2-7; D is ambiguous. The germline CDR1 and CDR2 sequences are KGHDR and SFDVKD. V lost 2 bases to trimming and J lost 3 bases, with 4 bases between them. The CDR3 sequence is 12 residues long. The CDR3 coding sequence is TGTGCCACCAGTGATTCCAGCTACGAGCAGTACTTC. It translates to CATSDSSYEQYF.

This clonotype was seen ten or more times. The chain carries TRBV6-2 or TRBV6-3 and TRBJ2-5; D is unresolved. CDR3 length equals 13 residues. V dropped 6 bases and J dropped 5 bases, with 13 bases sitting between them. Germline CDR1 is MNHEY and CDR2 is SVGEGT. The CDR3 loop reads CASSSLPLETQYF. The CDR3 bases are TGTGCCAGCAGCTCCCTACCTCTGGAGACCCAGTACTTC.

The rearrangement links TRBV29-1 to TRBJ1-1; 9 positions agree with TRBD1. The V segment lost 5 bases and the J segment 2 bases; nucleotides outside the gene matches: 9. CDR1 SQVTM and CDR2 ANQGSEA come from the germline V gene. There are 15 residues in the CDR3. CDR3 amino acids: CSVTDPGQGNTEAFF. The CDR3 bases are TGCAGCGTTACTGACCCGGGACAGGGAAACACTGAAGCTTTCTTT.

A note on this clonotype: Since a much larger clone is just one base distant, this may be a read error. This chain uses TRBV13 with TRBJ2-1; TRBD1 might be the D (6 bases). V lost 6 bases, J lost 4 bases, and 10 bases lay in between. Germline values: CDR1 PRHDT, CDR2 FYEKMQ (reference sequence). The CDR3 is 13 residues long. The CDR3 here is CASRARGYNEQFF. As DNA, the CDR3 is TGTGCCAGCAGAGCAAGGGGGTACAATGAGCAGTTCTTC.

Ten or more counts support this clonotype. The CDR3 coding sequence is TGTGCCAGCAGTTTATCCAGATGGGGCATTCCCTACGAGCAGTACTTC. The encoded protein is CASSLSRWGIPYEQYF. The rearrangement links TRBV28 to TRBJ2-7; a possible D gene is TRBD1 (5 bases). Germline V lookup: CDR1 MDHEN, CDR2 SYDVKM. There are 16 residues in the CDR3. V lost 1 base and J lost 2, with 15 bases in between.

This clonotype has a count of ten or more. The J gene is TRBJ1-2, the V gene TRBV7-9; 7 nucleotides match TRBD1. The CDR3 runs 13 residues. Germline lookup yields CDR1 SEHNR and CDR2 FQNEAQ (reference sequence). Trimming removed 6 bases from V and 3 bases from J; junction bases left unmatched: 4. CDR3 bases: TGTGCCAGCAGTCCAGGACAGGACTATGGCTACACCTTC. Protein product: CASSPGQDYGYTF.

There are a few counts of this clonotype. V and J are TRBV19 and TRBJ1-5; 9 positions match TRBD1. Trimming at V came to 9 bases and at J to 7 bases, leaving 7 bases not matched to a gene. There are 13 residues in the CDR3. The germline CDR1 and CDR2 sequences are LNHDA and SQIVND (reference sequence). The CDR3 DNA is TGTGCCAGCACGGACAGGGGTGACCAGCCCCAGCATTTT. Translation: CASTDRGDQPQHF.

This sequence joins TRBV12-3 or TRBV12-4 and TRBJ2-1, with 8 bases aligning to TRBD1. V lost 6 bases and J lost 7; bases outside the gene matches: 11. The CDR3 extends over 15 amino acids. For the CDR3, the DNA is TGTGCCAGCAGCCATTCAGGGGGCCGTGGGAATGAGCAGTTCTTC. Translation: CASSHSGGRGNEQFF.

This clonotype was seen many times. V gene TRBV27 combines with J gene TRBJ1-3; unclear D gene. The CDR3 has 15 residues. Per the germline V gene, CDR1 is MNHEY and CDR2 is SMNVEV (reference sequence). V lost 1 base to trimming and J lost 0 bases, with 7 bases between them. The CDR3 region has the DNA TGTGCCAGCAGTTTATATGGATTCTCTGGAAACACCATATATTTT. It codes for CASSLYGFSGNTIYF.

V gene TRBV5-6 combines with J gene TRBJ2-7; D not certain. The CDR3 contains 14 residues. V shed 4 bases and J shed 6 bases, with 17 bases lying between them. Per the germline V gene, CDR1 is SGHDT and CDR2 is YYEEEE. The CDR3 reads CASSNKKTQSEQYF. DNA of the CDR3: TGTGCCAGCAGCAACAAGAAAACCCAGTCCGAGCAGTACTTC.

Ten or more counts support this clonotype. V usage is TRBV4-3 and J usage is TRBJ2-1, with 10 bases matching TRBD2. V shed 7 bases, J shed 9 bases, and the junction held 15 bases outside the gene matches. The CDR3 totals 16 residues. Looked up from germline, CDR1 is LGHNA and CDR2 is YSLEER. The CDR3 reads CASTLGPGLASAEQFF. Written as DNA, the CDR3 is TGCGCCAGCACATTAGGTCCGGGACTAGCGAGTGCTGAGCAGTTCTTC.

The gene calls are TRBV29-1 and TRBJ1-1; the match to TRBD1 covers 9 bases. With V trimmed by 6 bases and J by 1 base, 3 bases remained unmatched. From germline, CDR1 is SQVTM and CDR2 ANQGSEA. This CDR3 is built from 13 residues. DNA of the CDR3: TGCAGCGTCCGGACAGGGGCGAACACTGAAGCTTTCTTT. Its translation: CSVRTGANTEAFF.